The 7 T cell receptor beta chains presented below share a single source sample, sequenced in a study of blood T cell repertoires in COVID-19 (dated by TCRdb to about 2020). The library was prepared using the immunoSEQ multiplex PCR assay. TCRdb obtained this table from immuneACCESS and retained in-frame rearrangements with V and J assigned. These tables miss some clones; where compared with another copy, unresolved V genes account for less than half of the shortfall, and the remainder is unexplained. The sample yields about 190,000 clones; roughly 82% were counted once. The leading ten clones occupy 5.2% of the sample. Sequencing used PBMCs or T cells enriched from blood (not recorded which). The receptor source for this set is a woman aged 60-75 years with acute COVID-19.

V and J are TRBV14 and TRBJ1-1; D perhaps matches TRBD1 (5 bases). Germline loops: CDR1 SGHDN, CDR2 FVKESK. CDR3 length equals 12 residues. V was clipped by 3 bases and J by 8 bases, with 10 bases between them. The CDR3 loop is CASSQNRLEAFF. In DNA, the CDR3 is TGTGCCAGCAGCCAGAACAGGCTAGAAGCTTTCTTT.

This clone was counted between two and nine times. The V gene is TRBV11-2, the J gene TRBJ1-2; D gene uncertain. The CDR3 runs to 14 residues. With 3 bases removed from V and 8 bases from J, the gap between germline ends came to 16 bases. Germline CDR1 and CDR2: SGHAT and FQNNGV. The CDR3 sequence: CASSLDYLAGGYTF. DNA for the CDR3: TGTGCCAGCAGCTTGGACTATCTCGCGGGAGGCTACACCTTC.

J is TRBJ2-4 and V is TRBV5-3; 8 nucleotides match TRBD2. TRBV5-3 counts as an open reading frame of uncertain function. The CDR3 length is 17 residues. V lost 6 bases, J lost 5 bases, and 16 bases stayed unmatched. The CDR3 DNA reads as TGTGCCAGAATAACCGAGACTAGCGCGGGGGAGCAAAACATTCAGTACTTC. As protein: CARITETSAGEQNIQYF.

This clone has a handful of counts. The rearrangement links TRBV5-1 to TRBJ1-4, with 7 bases lining up with TRBD1. CDR3 length: 14 residues. Germline V gives CDR1 SGHRS, CDR2 YFSETQ. After removal of 4 bases from V and 5 bases from J, the junction contained 5 bases not matched to a gene. This chain's CDR3 is CASSRDRGNEKLFF. CDR3 DNA sequence: TGCGCCAGCAGCCGGGACAGAGGAAATGAAAAACTGTTTTTT.

The chain employs TRBV4-1 and TRBJ2-1, with 7 positions matching TRBD2. The CDR3 extends over 15 amino acids. Germline V CDR1 and CDR2: MGHRA, YSYEKL. V lost 0 bases to trimming and J lost 2 bases; unmatched junction nucleotides: 1. This chain's CDR3 is CASSQDRGAYNEQFF. The CDR3 nucleotides are TGCGCCAGCAGCCAAGATCGGGGGGCCTACAATGAGCAGTTCTTC.

In nucleotides, the CDR3 is TGTGCCAGCGGGGGGCAGGGTGGTGGCAATCAGCCCCAGCATTTT. This sequence encodes CASGGQGGGNQPQHF. The V and J genes are TRBV19 and TRBJ1-5, with D perhaps matching TRBD1 (6 bases). CDR3 length: 15 amino acids. Germline assignment: CDR1 LNHDA and CDR2 SQIVND (reference sequence). V was clipped by 9 bases and J by 2 bases, with 17 bases between them.

V gene TRBV2 combines with J gene TRBJ2-2; tentatively, D is TRBD2 (5 bases). There are 12 residues in the CDR3. The ends were cut back, 7 bases at V and 5 bases at J, with 8 bases in the middle. Germline loops: CDR1 SNHLY, CDR2 FYNNEI. Written as DNA, the CDR3 is TGTGCCAGCACGAGGGATACCGGGGAGCTGTTTTTT. This translates into CASTRDTGELFF.